This T cell receptor (beta chain) was recorded in a study of blood T cell repertoires in COVID-19. Study-level background: Samples representing acute and convalescent COVID-19 were sourced from the United States, Italy and Spain. T cells, B-cell-depleted T cells, or PBMCs supplied cDNA or gDNA.

The CDR3 is made up of 14 amino acids. Germline V gene lookup returns CDR1 LNHDA and CDR2 SQIVND (reference sequence). V was trimmed by 10 bases and J by 8 bases, leaving 23 bases between them. The sample holds one count of this clone. As processed by the authors: How many nucleated cells were present was estimated from reference gene primer amplification. Sequencing was performed with immunoSEQ multiplex PCR; in TCRdb, only in-frame clones are kept and a portion is missing. V and J calls and clone size come straight from that table; D and trimming were deduced from the DNA. The sample lists about 70,000 clones, about 80% seen once, with approximately 0.8% in the top ten.

The sequenced sample consisted of peripheral blood. The receptor comes from a woman aged 65 to 85 with acute or convalescent COVID-19. The chain is built from TRBV19 and TRBJ1-1; the D gene is possibly TRBD1 (5 bases). CDR3 sequence (DNA): TGTGCCACTCAAAACGGGGGGGATGAGCTAGAAGCTTTCTTT. This gives the protein CATQNGGDELEAFF.